A selection of T cell receptor beta chains follows, all from one sample in a study of T cell responses to AZD1222 COVID-19 vaccine. The data were produced by immunoSEQ multiplex PCR, yet TCRdb's version contains in-frame clones alone and is incomplete. The sample holds under 200,000 clones; just over 90% are singletons and the top ten take about 3.6%. The sample here was peripheral blood, taken 28 days after the second dose of the MenACWY control vaccine. The receptors derive from an adult who received the MenACWY meningococcal vaccine as a control. Both conserved end residues are part of each CDR3. Fields, in order: D gene, V gene, J gene, clone size, CDR3 DNA, CDR3 protein. D genes are given only for firm matches. Not every row has a clone size; where given, it reads once, few, many or a size class.

-,TRBV4-2,TRBJ2-5,-,TGTGCCAGCAGCCCCCAGGGGGGAGAGGTACGAGAGACCCAGTACTTC,CASSPQGGEVRETQYF
TRBD2,TRBV7-7,TRBJ2-5,-,TGTGCTAGCAGCTTAGCGGGACTAGCGGGAGAGACCCAGTACTTC,CASSLAGLAGETQYF
TRBD1,TRBV7-8,TRBJ1-2,-,TGTGCCAGCAGCGGTATCCTTACAGGGGACAACTATGGCTACACCTTC,CASSGILTGDNYGYTF
-,TRBV19,TRBJ1-2,-,TGTGCCAGTAGTACGGCGGCCCGAACTCATAACTATGGCTACACCTTC,CASSTAARTHNYGYTF
TRBD1,TRBV6-5,TRBJ1-3,-,TGTGCCAGCAGTACCGACAGGGACAACACCATATATTTT,CASSTDRDNTIYF
-,TRBV30,TRBJ1-3,-,TGTGCCTGGAGTGCGTTAGCAGTGCACTCCGGAAACACCATATATTTT,CAWSALAVHSGNTIYF
-,TRBV10-3,TRBJ1-5,-,TGTGCCATCAGTGAGTCGATGAGAAGCAATCAGCCCCAGCATTTT,CAISESMRSNQPQHF
-,TRBV25-1,TRBJ1-5,-,TGTGCCAGCAGGGTGTCGAAAGGGAGCAATCAGCCCCAGCATTTT,CASRVSKGSNQPQHF
-,TRBV5-1,TRBJ1-2,-,TGCGCCAGCAGCTTGGTCACGCTGGGCTACACCTTC,CASSLVTLGYTF
-,TRBV5-1,TRBJ2-5,once,TGCGCCAGCAGCTTGGTGGTTGGAGCAGAGACCCAGTACTTC,CASSLVVGAETQYF
TRBD1,TRBV19,TRBJ1-1,-,TGTGCCAGTAGCCGGGGACAGGAGAACACTGAAGCTTTCTTT,CASSRGQENTEAFF
TRBD1,TRBV2,TRBJ2-1,once,TGTGCCAGCAGTAATCCGACCGGGACAGCGGCTGACAATGAGCAGTTCTTC,CASSNPTGTAADNEQFF
-,TRBV18,TRBJ1-1,few,TGTGCCAGCTCACCAGAAGGGTGGGCTGAAGCTTTCTTT,CASSPEGWAEAFF
-,TRBV6-1,TRBJ1-1,-,TGTGCCAGCAGTGACAGACAATTTTCTGAAGCTTTCTTT,CASSDRQFSEAFF
-,TRBV6-1,TRBJ1-3,-,TGTGCCAGCAGTGAAGTTGGCAGGTCGATCTCTGGAAACACCATATATTTT,CASSEVGRSISGNTIYF
TRBD1,TRBV5-1,TRBJ2-7,once,TGCGCCAGCGAAATCGGGACAGGCTACGAGCAGTACTTC,CASEIGTGYEQYF
-,TRBV5-8,TRBJ2-1,-,TGTGCCAGCAGCCCACATATGGGTTTCGGGCAGTTCTTC,CASSPHMGFGQFF
-,TRBV27,TRBJ1-1,-,TGTGCCAGCAGCTTACAGCAGCGCACTGAAGCTTTCTTT,CASSLQQRTEAFF
-,TRBV3-1/TRBV3-2,TRBJ1-5,-,TGTGCCAGCAGCCTTGGTCGGACAAGTAATCAGCCCCAGCATTTT,CASSLGRTSNQPQHF
-,TRBV5-1,TRBJ2-3,-,TGCGCCAGCAGCTTGGAAGCACGTACTAGCACAGATACGCAGTATTTT,CASSLEARTSTDTQYF
-,TRBV6-5,TRBJ2-7,-,TGTGCCAGCAACCTGGACAATACCTACGAGCAGTACTTC,CASNLDNTYEQYF
-,TRBV7-8,TRBJ1-1,-,TGTGCCAGCAGCTTGGATCCGGGACACCAGAACACTGAAGCTTTCTTT,CASSLDPGHQNTEAFF
-,TRBV6-1,TRBJ1-5,-,TGTGCCAGCAGTGAAAGTTTCCAAAATCAGCCCCAGCATTTT,CASSESFQNQPQHF
-,TRBV7-8,TRBJ2-7,-,TGTGCCAGCAGCACCGCCTACGAGCAGTACTTC,CASSTAYEQYF
-,TRBV6-4,TRBJ1-1,-,TGTGCCAGCAGTTTCGGAGGGGACACTGAAGCTTTCTTT,CASSFGGDTEAFF
TRBD1,TRBV11-2,TRBJ2-2,-,TGTGCCAGCAGCTTATCGGGACAGGCTGTGACCGGGGAGCTGTTTTTT,CASSLSGQAVTGELFF
-,TRBV24-1,TRBJ2-7,-,TGTGCCTCTTGTGCCTGGGACACCGACTCCTACGAGCAGTACTTC,CASCAWDTDSYEQYF
-,TRBV19,TRBJ2-7,-,TGTGCCAGTTCTAAGGGGGGGGGCAGTACCTACGAGCAGTACTTC,CASSKGGGSTYEQYF
-,TRBV28,TRBJ1-3,-,TGTGCCAGCAGTTCCCCCTCTGGAAACACCATATATTTT,CASSSPSGNTIYF
TRBD1,TRBV6-5,TRBJ1-5,-,TGTGCCAGCAGCAGACAGGGAGGGAGCAATCAGCCCCAGCATTTT,CASSRQGGSNQPQHF
-,TRBV3-1/TRBV3-2,TRBJ2-1,-,TGTGCCAGCAGCCAAGAATGGAAGCCCTACAATGAGCAGTTCTTC,CASSQEWKPYNEQFF
-,TRBV12-3/TRBV12-4,TRBJ1-3,-,TGTGCCAGCAGTTCGGGGAGAAACACCATATATTTT,CASSSGRNTIYF
-,TRBV4-2,TRBJ1-2,-,TGTGCCAGCAGCCCGCCTGACTCAGGGGTCGCTGGCTACACCTTC,CASSPPDSGVAGYTF
-,TRBV5-1,TRBJ2-3,once,TGCGCCAGCAGCTCACGGACGGGGCAGGTGGATACGCAGTATTTT,CASSSRTGQVDTQYF
TRBD2,TRBV11-2,TRBJ2-1,-,TGTGCCAGCAGCTTGCGAGGGACTAGCGGGCTCTCCTACAATGAGCAGTTCTTC,CASSLRGTSGLSYNEQFF
TRBD2,TRBV25-1,TRBJ2-1,-,TGTGCCAGCAGTGAATGGAAGGGACTAGAGAATGAGCAGTTCTTC,CASSEWKGLENEQFF
-,TRBV11-2,TRBJ1-3,-,TGTGCCAGCAGCTCAGGGAGGGGGAACACCATATATTTT,CASSSGRGNTIYF
-,TRBV27,TRBJ2-4,once,TGTGCCAGCAGTTTGGATGAGAGAAGGTACATTCAGTACTTC,CASSLDERRYIQYF
-,TRBV19,TRBJ2-7,-,TGTGCCAGTAGTATCGGCCCGATGTACGAGCAGTACTTC,CASSIGPMYEQYF
-,TRBV5-6,TRBJ1-3,once,TGTGCCAGCAGTCTAGGGACTAGCTCTGGAAACACCATATATTTT,CASSLGTSSGNTIYF
-,TRBV5-1,TRBJ1-4,-,TGCGCCAGCAGCTCAGCAGGGGCTGAAAAACTGTTTTTT,CASSSAGAEKLFF
-,TRBV19,TRBJ1-3,-,TGTGCCAGCGCTCGGGGGGGGCCCGGAAACACCATATATTTT,CASARGGPGNTIYF
-,TRBV19,TRBJ1-3,-,TGTGCCAGTAGTACGGGACCAACCTCTGGAAACACCATATATTTT,CASSTGPTSGNTIYF